This T cell receptor (beta chain) was profiled in a study of blood T cell repertoires in COVID-19. Across the whole study: There were acute and convalescent COVID-19 samples, and they came from the United States, Italy and Spain.

The protocol was immunoSEQ multiplex PCR, while the TCRdb copy is restricted to in-frame clones and leaves out a portion. The sample contains some 250,000 clones, roughly 88% of which appear only once. The CDR3 has 17 residues. J was trimmed by 7 bases and V by 4 bases; bases with no gene match: 16. The germline V gene has CDR1 SGHRS and CDR2 YFSETQ. The sequenced material came from peripheral blood. This sequence originates from a human donor in a cohort sampled during active COVID-19. The genes are TRBV5-1 and TRBJ1-4, with 7 bases matching TRBD1. The CDR3 spells CASSNPRQGSTAEKLFF. The DNA of the CDR3 is TGCGCCAGCAGCAACCCGCGACAGGGCTCTACGGCTGAAAAACTGTTTTTT.